This T cell receptor (beta chain) emerged from a study of T cell responses to AZD1222 COVID-19 vaccine. Study observations and caveats: Donors were largely white British and mainly female; clonal diversity was possibly underestimated. Dominant CD4 TCR responses targeted spike regions 160-218 and 743-854.

The CDR3 is made up of 15 amino acids. V was pared by 3 bases and J by 1 base, with 3 bases of the junction left unmatched. CDR1 MGHRA and CDR2 YSYEKL come from the germline V gene. On this clone: What it binds is not known.

TCRdb's table, derived via immunoSEQ multiplex PCR, lists solely in-frame clones and lacks some. The table shows about 180,000 clones, with almost 90% occurring only once. The chain combines TRBV4-1 with TRBJ1-1; 9 positions match TRBD1. This TCR was recovered from an adult in good health. Sample: peripheral blood, taken on day 0 of AZD1222 vaccination. The CDR3 DNA reads as TGCGCCAGCAGCCAGAAGACAGGGGGGAACACTGAAGCTTTCTTT. Its translation: CASSQKTGGNTEAFF.